The 15 T cell receptor beta chains below were found in one sample sequenced in a study of blood T cell repertoires in COVID-19. TCRdb keeps only in-frame clones here, not all; method: immunoSEQ multiplex PCR. Seen here are 350,000 to 400,000 clones, 91% observed once, and the top ten hold about 0.9%. Input material: PBMCs or T cells enriched from blood (not recorded which). The source is a woman aged 40 to 55 who had been exposed to COVID-19.

This sequence joins TRBV7-8 and TRBJ1-6; unclear D gene. The CDR3 sequence is 17 residues long. Trimming pared 5 bases from V and 0 bases from J, leaving 14 bases between. Germline V gene sequence: CDR1 SGHVS, CDR2 FQNEAQ. This CDR3 is CASSPRERSSYNSPLHF. In DNA form, the CDR3 reads TGTGCCAGCAGCCCTAGGGAGCGAAGCTCCTATAATTCACCCCTCCACTTT.

This clone came up a few times. This sequence joins TRBV28 and TRBJ1-1; D gene uncertain. V lost 3 bases and J 1 base, leaving 6 bases between the germline ends. The germline CDR1 and CDR2 sequences are MDHEN and SYDVKM. The CDR3 covers 13 residues. The CDR3 is CASSLVANTEAFF. CDR3 nucleotides: TGTGCCAGCAGTTTGGTGGCGAACACTGAAGCTTTCTTT.

The chain recombines TRBV9 with TRBJ1-1; D gene unclear. Germline assignment: CDR1 SGDLS and CDR2 YYNGEE. The CDR3 loop spans 18 amino acids. Trimming removed 3 bases from V and 1 base from J, with 22 bases in between. For the CDR3, the DNA is TGTGCCAGCAGCGCACCACCCCCCTCCAGACCGGGGAACACTGAAGCTTTCTTT. Translated: CASSAPPPSRPGNTEAFF.

This clone has a handful of counts. The chain combines TRBV2 with TRBJ1-3, with TRBD1 matching 10 bases. Germline loops: CDR1 SNHLY, CDR2 FYNNEI. V lost 7 bases to trimming and J lost 0 bases; unmatched junction nucleotides: 9. There are 17 residues in the CDR3. CDR3 DNA sequence: TGTGCCAGCACCCCGGACAGGGGGATTATCTCTGGAAACACCATATATTTT. Translating it yields CASTPDRGIISGNTIYF.

The rearrangement uses TRBV4-3 and TRBJ2-2; 8 positions agree with TRBD2. Germline CDR1 LGHNA, CDR2 YSLEER. V trimming: 1 base; J trimming: 6 bases; junction bases outside the gene matches: 4. The CDR3 loop spans 15 amino acids. The CDR3 coding sequence is TGCGCCAGCAGCCAAGTCGTAGCGGGACCCGGGGAGCTGTTTTTT. This gives the protein CASSQVVAGPGELFF.

The J gene is TRBJ2-2, the V gene TRBV5-1, with 13 bases fitting TRBD2. The CDR3 is 16 residues long. V was pared by 3 bases and J by 3 bases, with 2 bases of the junction left unmatched. From germline, CDR1 is SGHRS and CDR2 YFSETQ. The CDR3 DNA reads TGCGCCAGCAGCTCGGGACTAGCGGGGTACACCGGGGAGCTGTTTTTT. It is translated as CASSSGLAGYTGELFF.

The CDR3 coding sequence is TGTGCCAGCAGCCGGGCTAGCGGGGCCAGGGAGACCCAGTACTTC. Its protein is CASSRASGARETQYF. V and J are TRBV11-2 and TRBJ2-5; 9 bases map to TRBD2. The CDR3 contains 15 residues. From germline, CDR1 is SGHAT and CDR2 FQNNGV. The junction had 9 bases not matched to a gene; V was cut back by 5 bases and J by 5 bases.

The rearrangement links TRBV6-5 to TRBJ1-2; D is ambiguous. Trimming removed 8 bases at V and 4 bases at J, with 14 bases between. Germline V lookup: CDR1 MNHEY, CDR2 SVGAGI. The CDR3 is 13 residues long. CDR3 nucleotide sequence: TGTGCCAGCGGATTAGACAACTCCTATGGCTACACCTTC. Its protein is CASGLDNSYGYTF.

The chain couples TRBV6-5 to TRBJ1-2, with TRBD1 identical over 7 bases. Germline assignment: CDR1 MNHEY and CDR2 SVGAGI. V gave up 6 bases and J gave up 3 bases; unmatched junction bases: 10. CDR3 length: 15 residues. CDR3 nucleotides: TGTGCCAGCAGAGCCACAAGTACAGGGGACTATGGCTACACCTTC. Protein product: CASRATSTGDYGYTF.

The CDR3 here is CAWSVQGSGGYTF. In DNA, the CDR3 is TGTGCCTGGAGTGTCCAGGGTTCCGGTGGCTACACCTTC. V usage is TRBV30 and J usage is TRBJ1-2; tentatively, D is TRBD1 (5 bases). Germline V lookup: CDR1 GTSNPN, CDR2 SVGIG (reference sequence). The CDR3 extends over 13 amino acids. Trimming removed 0 bases at V and 7 bases at J, with 12 bases between.

J is TRBJ2-2 and V is TRBV12-5; TRBD2 agrees at 11 bases. Germline loops: CDR1 LGHNT, CDR2 FRNRAP. V was pared by 6 bases and J by 4 bases, with 7 bases of the junction left unmatched. The CDR3 runs 16 residues. CDR3 in DNA: TGTGCTAGTGGGAAGGGGACTAGCGGAACCACCGGGGAGCTGTTTTTT. Amino acid sequence: CASGKGTSGTTGELFF.

V usage is TRBV7-3 and J usage is TRBJ2-6, with D perhaps matching TRBD2 (5 bases). The CDR3 runs 15 residues. V lost 7 bases, J lost 8 bases, and 18 bases lay in between. Germline V gene lookup returns CDR1 SGHTA and CDR2 FQGTGA. CDR3 in DNA: TGTGCCAGCACCGAAGGACTGTATCCTTCCAACGTCCTGACTTTC. Amino acids: CASTEGLYPSNVLTF.

The chain has TRBV28 and TRBJ2-5, with TRBD2 matching over 9 bases. With V trimmed by 4 bases and J by 3 bases, 6 bases remained unmatched. The V gene's germline CDR1 is MDHEN and CDR2 SYDVKM. The CDR3 length is 15 residues. The CDR3 DNA sequence: TGTGCCAGCAGTTCACTAGCGGGCCCTAAAGAGACCCAGTACTTC. This encodes CASSSLAGPKETQYF.

This clone was detected only once. This chain uses TRBV10-3 with TRBJ2-7, with TRBD2 matching over 12 bases. This CDR3 has 14 amino acids. V was pared by 5 bases and J by 7 bases, with 6 bases of the junction left unmatched. In germline, CDR1 is ENHRY, CDR2 SYGVKD. DNA of the CDR3: TGTGCCATCAGTCCTAGCGGGGGGGCTAAAGAGCAGTACTTC. Translating gives CAISPSGGAKEQYF.

Points on this clone: This CDR3 is also generated by other DNA sequences in the sample. CDR3: CASSLGGGSNYGYTF. CDR3 bases: TGTGCCAGCAGCTTAGGAGGAGGGAGTAACTATGGCTACACCTTC. This chain uses TRBV7-9 with TRBJ1-2; no firm D call. CDR3 length: 15 amino acids. V gave up 1 base and J gave up 1 base, with 10 bases separating them. Per germline, CDR1 SEHNR and CDR2 FQNEAQ (reference sequence).